The present entry profiles one T cell receptor (beta chain) with its context. The data originate from a study of blood T cell repertoires in COVID-19. About the research overall: From the United States, Italy and Spain came samples of acute and convalescent COVID-19. T cells, B-cell-depleted T cells, or PBMCs provided the cDNA or gDNA that served as material.

Original methodology: Using reference gene primer amplification, nucleated cell counts were estimated. Here immunoSEQ multiplex PCR was the method, and the copy in TCRdb shows in-frame clones only, minus some. Clonal size and the V and J genes are those of that table, whereas D and trimming came from the DNA. The data show just under 40,000 clones, approximately 96% seen once. The TCR comes from a human donor with active COVID-19. The donor label of this sample is uncertain. The sample taken for sequencing was peripheral blood.

In nucleotides, the CDR3 is TGTGCCAGCAGTCCCTGGGGGGAACACAACTATGGCTACACCTTC. It yields the protein CASSPWGEHNYGYTF. The rearrangement links TRBV28 to TRBJ1-2; the D gene is possibly TRBD1 (5 bases). The V end was cut by 5 bases, the J end by 2 bases, with 15 bases between. CDR3 size: 15 residues. Germline-derived CDR1 and CDR2 are MDHEN and SYDVKM.